Shown below are 15 T cell receptor beta chains from a single sample sequenced in a study of CD8 T cells in ankylosing spondylitis. TCRdb fed the 5' RACE reads into MiXCR, producing one record per CDR3 protein. The sample consists of roughly 120,000 distinct CDR3 sequences, about 6.4% of them appearing once. Sequences were obtained from blood, either unsorted or a sorted T cell fraction (not recorded which). Receptor source: a male donor with ankylosing spondylitis or in good health (not recorded which).

This clonotype was seen ten or more times. This sequence joins TRBV20-1 and TRBJ2-2, with unresolved D. Germline V gives CDR1 DFQATT, CDR2 SNEGSKA (reference sequence). Trimming stripped 0 bases from V and 4 bases from J, with 6 bases between. This CDR3 region has 13 residues. CDR3 sequence: CSARELTTGELFF. DNA of the CDR3: TGCAGTGCTAGAGAATTAACCACCGGGGAGCTGTTTTTT.

This clonotype was seen ten or more times. This chain connects TRBV5-1 to TRBJ2-7, with 7 positions matching TRBD2. The CDR3 is 13 amino acids. Germline CDR1 and CDR2: SGHRS and YFSETQ. J gave up 3 bases and V 4 bases, and 4 bases lay outside the gene matches. The CDR3 coding sequence is TGCGCCAGCAGCCCGACTAGCAGCTACGAGCAGTACTTC. Translation gives CASSPTSSYEQYF. The full variable domain, with the rest looked up from reference TRBV5-1 and TRBJ2-7, is KAGVTQTPRYLIKTRGQQVTLSCSPISGHRSVSWYQQTPGQGLQFLFEYFSETQRNKGNFPGRFSGRQFSNSRSEMNVSTLELGDSALYLCASSPTSSYEQYFGPGTRLTVT.

This clonotype was seen repeatedly, ten times or more. V and J are TRBV5-1 and TRBJ2-1, with 7 nucleotides matching TRBD2. In germline, CDR1 is SGHRS, CDR2 YFSETQ. Trimming removed 2 bases from V and 10 bases from J; junction bases left unmatched: 9. CDR3 length: 14 amino acids. CDR3 in amino acids: CASSFLEREGEQFF. CDR3 nucleotides: TGCGCCAGCAGCTTCCTGGAGCGGGAAGGCGAGCAGTTCTTC.

Ten or more counts support this clonotype. The chain is built from TRBV15 and TRBJ2-2; 10 positions match TRBD2. The germline V gene encodes CDR1 LNHNV and CDR2 YYDKDF (reference sequence). J was trimmed by 3 bases and V by 1 base; bases with no gene match: 5. This CDR3 comprises 17 residues. CDR3 sequence: CATSRGLAGGHTGELFF. CDR3 bases: TGTGCCACCAGCAGAGGGTTAGCGGGAGGCCACACCGGGGAGCTGTTTTTT.

This clonotype has only a few counts. This chain links TRBV30 with TRBJ1-4, with D perhaps TRBD1 (6 bases). Germline V gene sequence: CDR1 GTSNPN, CDR2 SVGIG (reference sequence). Between the trimmed V and J ends, which lost 0 bases and 5 bases, there was a span of 10 bases. The CDR3 contains 14 residues. The CDR3 DNA sequence: TGTGCCTGGAGTGTAAAACAGGGCAATGAAAAACTGTTTTTT. Translated, it gives CAWSVKQGNEKLFF.

This clonotype was counted only a few times. The chain recombines TRBV20-1 with TRBJ1-5; D remains ambiguous. With 5 bases removed from V and 5 bases from J, the gap between germline ends came to 10 bases. CDR1 and CDR2 from the germline V gene are DFQATT and SNEGSKA (reference sequence). This CDR3 has 12 amino acids. In DNA form, the CDR3 reads TGCAGTGCTCAGAGTGGCGATCAGCCCCAGCATTTT. Amino acids: CSAQSGDQPQHF.

Many counts were recorded for this clonotype. The chain has TRBV30 and TRBJ1-1; D is unresolved. CDR3 length: 11 amino acids. CDR1 and CDR2 from the germline V gene are GTSNPN and SVGIG (reference sequence). V was shortened by 3 bases and J by 3 bases, with 5 bases between the two germline ends. This CDR3 is CAWRLDTEAFF. CDR3 DNA sequence: TGTGCCTGGAGACTCGACACTGAAGCTTTCTTT.

There are many counts of this clonotype. The rearrangement joins TRBV7-8 to TRBJ2-1, with D possibly matching TRBD1 (6 bases). The length of the CDR3 is 15 residues. Trimming took off 1 base at V and 5 bases at J, with 12 bases between the two ends. Per the germline V gene, CDR1 is SGHVS and CDR2 is FQNEAQ. The CDR3 reads CASSLGAGADNEQFF. CDR3 nucleotide sequence: TGTGCCAGCAGCTTAGGGGCAGGGGCGGACAATGAGCAGTTCTTC.

This clonotype was observed at least ten times. The chain is built from TRBV3-1 and TRBJ2-1, with D uncertain. The CDR3 runs 12 residues. Per the germline V gene, CDR1 is LGHDT and CDR2 is YNNKEL (reference sequence). Between the trimmed V and J ends, which lost 3 bases and 5 bases, there was a span of 5 bases. For the CDR3, the DNA is TGTGCCAGCAGCCACTGGGACAATGAGCAGTTCTTC. Protein product: CASSHWDNEQFF.

This clonotype appeared many times. The rearrangement links TRBV29-1 to TRBJ2-7; 7 bases are shared with TRBD2. The CDR3 is 13 residues long. The germline CDR1 and CDR2 sequences are SQVTM and ANQGSEA. Trimming cost V 7 bases and J 0 bases; bases outside gene matches: 6. CDR3 amino acids: CSAGTTDSYEQYF. The CDR3 region has the DNA TGCAGCGCAGGGACTACCGACTCCTACGAGCAGTACTTC.

This clonotype has ten or more counts. The chain is built from TRBV20-1 and TRBJ2-5; D unclear. Deletions cut 1 base from V and 2 bases from J, with 14 bases between. This CDR3 is 15 amino acids long. Germline CDR1 DFQATT, CDR2 SNEGSKA (reference sequence). The CDR3 DNA reads as TGCAGTGCTAGAGTCTGGGGAAGGATTCAAGAGACCCAGTACTTC. Residues: CSARVWGRIQETQYF.

This clonotype was seen repeatedly, ten times or more. The gene calls are TRBV20-1 and TRBJ2-6; D might be TRBD1 or TRBD2, each matching 5 bases. The V end lost 1 base, the J end lost 5 bases, and 15 bases lay between the germline ends. CDR3 length: 16 residues. Germline lookup yields CDR1 DFQATT and CDR2 SNEGSKA (reference sequence). CDR3 in amino acids: CSARGGTVPRANVLTF. The CDR3 nucleotides are TGCAGTGCTAGAGGGGGGACGGTACCCCGGGCCAACGTCCTGACTTTC.

This clonotype has at least ten counts. The J gene is TRBJ2-5, the V gene TRBV12-3 or TRBV12-4, with TRBD1 matching over 8 bases. The V segment lost 5 bases and the J segment 2 bases; nucleotides outside the gene matches: 1. This CDR3 spans 13 amino acids. DNA of the CDR3: TGTGCCAGCAGTCGGGACAGGCAAGAGACCCAGTACTTC. Its translation is CASSRDRQETQYF.

Only a few counts were recorded for this clonotype. This may come from a read error, since a much larger clone is one base off. This chain links TRBV20-1 with TRBJ2-7; 13 bases agree with TRBD2. Germline CDR1 DFQATT, CDR2 SNEGSKA (reference sequence). The CDR3 has 17 residues. The CDR3 sequence: CCARGWETSGRRGEQYF. DNA of the CDR3: TGCTGTGCTAGAGGATGGGAGACTAGCGGGAGGCGGGGCGAGCAGTACTTC.

This clonotype appeared many times. J is TRBJ1-3 and V is TRBV5-1; the D is unclear. Germline V CDR1 and CDR2: SGHRS, YFSETQ. This CDR3 is 18 amino acids long. V was trimmed by 1 base and J by 0 bases, leaving 17 bases between them. Here the CDR3 DNA reads TGCGCCAGCAGCTTGACCCCCCAGACTACTAGCTCTGGAAACACCATATATTTT. Translation: CASSLTPQTTSSGNTIYF.